This T cell receptor beta chain was captured by sequencing in a study of patients and donors after allogeneic stem cell transplantation. This clonotype has a count of ten or more. The V gene's germline CDR1 is SGHRS and CDR2 YFSETQ. V was shortened by 6 bases and J by 2 bases, with 14 bases between the two germline ends. CDR3 length: 14 amino acids. Each CDR3 protein gets one entry after TCRdb re-called the RT-PCR reads with MiXCR. This table has more than 850,000 distinct CDR3 sequences, about a sixth appearing once. The sequenced sample consisted of blood, either unsorted or a sorted T cell fraction (not recorded which). The chain is built from TRBV5-1 and TRBJ1-1; the D is unclear. This TCR derives from a human donor who was either an allogeneic HSCT recipient or a stem cell or donor lymphocyte infusion donor (not recorded which). It is not recorded whose cells these are; they may come from a transplant donor. The CDR3 is CASNPGPSNTEAFF. The CDR3 DNA reads as TGCGCCAGCAATCCCGGGCCATCCAACACTGAAGCTTTCTTT. Combining the CDR3 with reference TRBV5-1 and TRBJ1-1 gives the whole variable domain KAGVTQTPRYLIKTRGQQVTLSCSPISGHRSVSWYQQTPGQGLQFLFEYFSETQRNKGNFPGRFSGRQFSNSRSEMNVSTLELGDSALYLCASNPGPSNTEAFFGQGTRLTVV.